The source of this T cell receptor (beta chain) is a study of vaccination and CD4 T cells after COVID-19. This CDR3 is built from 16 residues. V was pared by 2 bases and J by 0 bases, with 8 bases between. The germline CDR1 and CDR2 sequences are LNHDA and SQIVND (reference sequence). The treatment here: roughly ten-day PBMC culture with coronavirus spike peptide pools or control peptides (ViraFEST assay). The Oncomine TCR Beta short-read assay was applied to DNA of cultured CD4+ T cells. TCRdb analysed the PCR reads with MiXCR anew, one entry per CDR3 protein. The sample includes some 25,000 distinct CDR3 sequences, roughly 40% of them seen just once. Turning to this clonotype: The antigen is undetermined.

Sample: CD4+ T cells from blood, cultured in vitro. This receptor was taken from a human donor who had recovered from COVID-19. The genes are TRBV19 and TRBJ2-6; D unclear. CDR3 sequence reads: CASSIRPSSGANVLTF. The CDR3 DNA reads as TGTGCCAGTAGTATAAGGCCTAGCTCTGGGGCCAACGTCCTGACTTTC.